This T cell receptor (beta chain) was identified in a study of cytomegalovirus exposure and HLA in healthy donors. Germline loops: CDR1 SNHLY, CDR2 FYNNEI. This CDR3 has 15 amino acids. V lost 5 bases and J lost 5, with 16 bases in between. PCR amplification relied on 60 Vbeta primers (plus 13 Jbeta primers). Profiling relied on immunoSEQ multiplex PCR, and the TCRdb table lists in-frame clones only, not all of them. The repertoire holds more than 80,000 clones, just over 70% seen once, with roughly 0.79% in the top ten. Worth noting for this clone: As yet, its antigen is unknown.

Study observations and caveats: The records held CMV serostatus as the only immune exposure information. Certain indistinguishable V segments, among them TRBV6-2 and TRBV6-3, were excluded. Most TCR sequences showed up rarely, but some public TCRs showed up in many donors.

The gene calls are TRBV2 and TRBJ1-5; no clear D gene. Sequencing was performed on PBMCs. This sequence was found in a boy younger than 18 in good health and CMV-seronegative. CDR3 bases: TGTGCCAGCAGTCCACCTGGGAGTCAGGATCAGCCCCAGCATTTT. Translated: CASSPPGSQDQPQHF.